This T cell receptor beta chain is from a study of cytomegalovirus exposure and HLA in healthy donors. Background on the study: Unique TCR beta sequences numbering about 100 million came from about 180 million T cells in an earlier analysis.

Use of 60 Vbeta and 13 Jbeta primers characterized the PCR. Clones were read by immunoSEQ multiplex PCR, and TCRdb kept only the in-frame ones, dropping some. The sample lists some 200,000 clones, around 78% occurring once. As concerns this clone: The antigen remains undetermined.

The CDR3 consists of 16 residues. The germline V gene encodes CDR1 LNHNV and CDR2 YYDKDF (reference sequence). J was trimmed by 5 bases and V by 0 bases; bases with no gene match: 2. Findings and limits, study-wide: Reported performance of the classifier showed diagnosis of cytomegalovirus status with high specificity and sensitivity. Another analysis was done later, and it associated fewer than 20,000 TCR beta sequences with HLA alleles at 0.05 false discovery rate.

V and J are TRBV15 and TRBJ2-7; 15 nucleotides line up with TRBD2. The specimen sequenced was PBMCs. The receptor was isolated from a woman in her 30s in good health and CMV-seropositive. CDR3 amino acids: CATSREGTSGGHEQYF. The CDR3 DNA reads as TGTGCCACCAGCAGAGAGGGGACTAGCGGGGGGCACGAGCAGTACTTC. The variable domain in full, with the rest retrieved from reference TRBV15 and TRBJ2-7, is DAMVIQNPRYQVTQFGKPVTLSCSQTLNHNVMYWYQQKSSQAPKLLFHYYDKDFNNEADTPDNFQSRRPNTSFCFLDIRSPGLGDTAMYLCATSREGTSGGHEQYFGPGTRLTVT.